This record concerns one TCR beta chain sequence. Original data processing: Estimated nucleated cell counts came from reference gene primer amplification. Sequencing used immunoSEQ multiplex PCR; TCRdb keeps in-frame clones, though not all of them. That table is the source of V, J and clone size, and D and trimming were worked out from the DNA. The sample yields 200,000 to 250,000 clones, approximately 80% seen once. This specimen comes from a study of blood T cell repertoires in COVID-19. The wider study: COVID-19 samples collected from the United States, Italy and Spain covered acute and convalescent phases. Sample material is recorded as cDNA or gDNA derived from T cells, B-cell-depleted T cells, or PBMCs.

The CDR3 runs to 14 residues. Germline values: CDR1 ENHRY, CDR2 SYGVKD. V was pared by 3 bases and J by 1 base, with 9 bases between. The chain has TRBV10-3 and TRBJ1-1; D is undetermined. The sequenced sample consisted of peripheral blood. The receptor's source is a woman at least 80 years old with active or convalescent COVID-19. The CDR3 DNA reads TGTGCCATCAGTGAACTACAAAAGAACACTGAAGCTTTCTTT. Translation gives CAISELQKNTEAFF.